A selection of T cell receptor beta chains follows, all from one sample in a study of T-cell memory formation after mild COVID-19. Each CDR3 protein is one row after TCRdb ran MiXCR on the 5' RACE reads. The profile shows 310,000 or so distinct CDR3 sequences, 15% to 20% of them singletons. The source material was PBMCs or a T cell subset sorted from them (not recorded which). These receptors all stem from a young man who had mild COVID-19 (a few samples of this study predate the infection). Cell type and time point are not known. Both conserved end residues are part of each CDR3. A D gene is named only where the DNA matches it firmly. The size entry is marked missing in some rows and otherwise reads once, few, many or a size class.

v_call	j_call	d_call	clone_size	cdr3_nt	cdr3_aa
TRBV5-6	TRBJ2-4	NA	few	TGTGCCAGCAGCTTTTGGGAGGCGCGAGCCAAAAACATTCAGTACTTC	CASSFWEARAKNIQYF
TRBV4-3	TRBJ1-1	NA	NA	TGCGCCAGCAGCCAAGCCGGGGGCGGCACTGAAGCTTTCTTT	CASSQAGGGTEAFF
TRBV5-1	TRBJ2-4	NA	NA	TGCGCCAGCAGCTGGAAAACGGGGCTAGCCAAAAACATTCAGTACTTC	CASSWKTGLAKNIQYF
TRBV4-1	TRBJ2-7	TRBD1	few	TGCGCCAGCAGCCAACGGACAGGGACGCCCTACGAGCAGTACTTC	CASSQRTGTPYEQYF
TRBV4-3	TRBJ1-5	TRBD1	NA	TGCGCCAGCAGCCAAGATTGGGGGACAGGGACTCAGCCCCAGCATTTT	CASSQDWGTGTQPQHF
TRBV20-1	TRBJ2-7	NA	NA	TGCAGTGCTCCCGCCGTAGACTCCTACGAGCAGTACTTC	CSAPAVDSYEQYF
TRBV7-2	TRBJ1-2	NA	NA	TGTGCCAGCAGCTTACCCTGGGATCAGGGTCGGGGAGGGGGCTACACCTTC	CASSLPWDQGRGGGYTF
TRBV5-6	TRBJ2-5	NA	few	TGTGCCAGCAAAATCTCGGCAGGGCGAGAGACCCAGTACTTC	CASKISAGRETQYF
TRBV4-2	TRBJ2-2	NA	NA	TGTGCCAGCAGGCCAACGGGGGCGACTACCGGGGAGCTGTTTTTT	CASRPTGATTGELFF
TRBV4-3	TRBJ2-1	TRBD1	many	TGCGCCAGCAGCCCCCGGACAGGGATGATCAATGAGCAGTTCTTC	CASSPRTGMINEQFF
TRBV5-1	TRBJ2-7	NA	few	TGCGCCAGCAGGTTATCGGTTGGCGAGCAGTACTTC	CASRLSVGEQYF
TRBV6-5	TRBJ2-5	TRBD1	few	TGTGCCAGCAGTTCGACAGGGGGCCTGACCCAGTACTTC	CASSSTGGLTQYF
TRBV4-1	TRBJ1-4	NA	few	TGCGCCAGCAGCCAAGGAGGGGACGTGACTAATGAAAAACTGTTTTTT	CASSQGGDVTNEKLFF
TRBV18	TRBJ2-3	TRBD2	NA	TGTGCCAGCTCATCGGGAAAGGGACTAGCGGGTACAGATACGCAGTATTTT	CASSSGKGLAGTDTQYF
TRBV20-1	TRBJ2-1	NA	few	TGCAGTGCCCCGCCCTATGGCTCGGTCTACAATGAGCAGTTCTTC	CSAPPYGSVYNEQFF
TRBV3-1	TRBJ1-4	TRBD1	NA	TGTGCCAGCAGCGTACGAGGACAGGCCTCTAATGAAAAACTGTTTTTT	CASSVRGQASNEKLFF
TRBV6-2/TRBV6-3	TRBJ2-1	NA	NA	TGTGCCAGCACACTCTCGTGGCAGGGGATTGAGCAGTTCTTC	CASTLSWQGIEQFF
TRBV25-1	TRBJ1-6	NA	NA	TGTGCCAGCAGCCATCCGGGGAGTTTGGTACCCCTCCACTTT	CASSHPGSLVPLHF
TRBV1	TRBJ2-7	NA	few	TGCACCAGCGGGCCCTACGAGCAGTACTTC	CTSGPYEQYF
TRBV2	TRBJ1-2	TRBD1	NA	TGTGCCAGCAGCGGACAGGATCACTATGGCTACACCTTC	CASSGQDHYGYTF
TRBV20-1	TRBJ2-3	TRBD2	few	TGCAGTGCTAGATCACTAGCGGGGGGCCCAGATACGCAGTATTTT	CSARSLAGGPDTQYF
TRBV6-5	TRBJ2-5	NA	NA	TGTGCCAGCAGTTACCTGGGGAGGGAGACCCAGTACTTC	CASSYLGRETQYF
TRBV28	TRBJ2-3	TRBD2	few	TGTGCCAGCAGCACCCACGGGCCGGGGCTAGCGGGGAGCACAGATACGCAGTATTTT	CASSTHGPGLAGSTDTQYF
TRBV11-2	TRBJ2-2	NA	many	TGTGCCAGCAGTTCAGAGGGCCTGACCGGGGAGCTGTTTTTT	CASSSEGLTGELFF
TRBV7-2	TRBJ2-5	TRBD2	many	TGTGCCAGCAGCTTATTCCTAGCGGGGGGCGGGGAGACCCAGTACTTC	CASSLFLAGGGETQYF